Presented here are 6 T cell receptor beta chains from one specimen sequenced in a study of cytomegalovirus exposure and HLA in healthy donors. With 60 Vbeta and 13 Jbeta primers, the PCR was carried out. Profiled with immunoSEQ multiplex PCR; TCRdb holds only in-frame clones, not every one. The data contain fewer than 80,000 clones, roughly two thirds of them seen just once; the ten biggest clones take up 6.5% to 7.5%. Material for sequencing was PBMCs. Every receptor here comes from a woman between 50 and 59 years old in good health and CMV-seropositive.

There are a few counts of this clone. V is TRBV5-4 and J is TRBJ2-1, with 10 bases matching TRBD2. Germline assignment: CDR1 SGHNT and CDR2 YYREEE (reference sequence). The CDR3 is 15 residues long. Losses at the gene ends were 4 bases for V and 8 bases for J; bases not matched to a gene: 9. CDR3 residues: CASSPPSGGGDEQFF. The CDR3, as DNA: TGTGCCAGCAGCCCCCCTAGCGGGGGTGGCGATGAGCAGTTCTTC. Drawing the rest from reference TRBV5-4 and TRBJ2-1, the complete variable domain is ETGVTQSPTHLIKTRGQQVTLRCSSQSGHNTVSWYQQALGQGPQFIFQYYREEENGRGNFPPRFSGLQFPNYSSELNVNALELDDSALYLCASSPPSGGGDEQFFGPGTRLTVL.

This clone came up a few times. The chain joins TRBV19 to TRBJ1-1; 9 nucleotides agree with TRBD1. The CDR3 spans 14 residues. J gave up 5 bases and V 6 bases, and 7 bases lay outside the gene matches. Germline V CDR1 and CDR2: LNHDA, SQIVND (reference sequence). CDR3 nucleotides: TGTGCCAGTAGAACGGGACAGGGATATACTGAAGCTTTCTTT. As protein: CASRTGQGYTEAFF.

The chain recombines TRBV6-5 with TRBJ1-2; D is possibly TRBD1 (6 bases). V gave up 6 bases and J gave up 5 bases, with 16 bases separating them. The CDR3 length is 14 residues. The germline CDR1 and CDR2 sequences are MNHEY and SVGAGI. The CDR3 DNA follows: TGTGCCAGCAGCCGCGGGGGAGGGGGGTATGGCTACACCTTC. It codes for CASSRGGGGYGYTF.

As for this clone: The sample has other DNA sequences that encode this CDR3 too. The CDR3 DNA follows: TGTGCCAGCTCACCCCCGGGGGGGTTGACTGAAGCTTTCTTT. It encodes CASSPPGGLTEAFF. The V and J genes are TRBV18 and TRBJ1-1, with a possible D match to TRBD1 (5 bases). In germline, CDR1 is KGHSH, CDR2 LQKENI. The CDR3 contains 14 residues. V was trimmed by 3 bases and J by 5 bases, leaving 13 bases between them.

The rearrangement uses TRBV6-1 and TRBJ1-5; TRBD1 matches at 9 bases. CDR1 and CDR2 from the germline V gene are MNHNS and SASEGT. J gave up 1 base and V 6 bases, and 4 bases lay outside the gene matches. The CDR3 is 15 amino acids. CDR3 sequence: CASRWTGDSNQPQHF. The DNA for the CDR3 is TGTGCCAGCAGGTGGACAGGGGACAGCAATCAGCCCCAGCATTTT.

The chain has TRBV11-2 and TRBJ1-2; D is ambiguous. CDR1 is SGHAT and CDR2 is FQNNGV in the germline V gene. The CDR3 contains 14 residues. Trimming took off 3 bases at V and 4 bases at J, with 12 bases between the two ends. CDR3 in amino acids: CASSFPPQIYGYTF. CDR3 DNA sequence: TGTGCCAGCAGCTTCCCTCCACAAATCTATGGCTACACCTTC.